This entry is about one T cell receptor (beta chain). What it recognizes is unknown. The entry originates in a study of long-term antiretroviral therapy in people with HIV. One or more pre-ART and two or more post-ART PBMC samples were available from each donor. Researchers ran immunoSEQ v3.0 at survey level. The assay was immunoSEQ multiplex PCR, and TCRdb's table has in-frame clones only and misses some. The repertoire holds 23,000 or so clones, with about 76% as singletons. There are 14 residues in the CDR3. Germline loops: CDR1 SGHTA, CDR2 FQGNSA. V was shortened by 2 bases and J by 3 bases, with 11 bases between the two germline ends. Broader study findings: Relative to control repertoires, HIV repertoires exhibited narrower CDR3 length ranges. ART adherence was not documented, and neither viral resistance nor therapy changes had any data. Pre-ART clonal expansion yielded clones that dominated the repertoire at all time points.

The input for sequencing was unsorted PBMCs, taken 0.1 years before starting antiretroviral therapy. The chain recombines TRBV7-2 with TRBJ2-7; D unresolved. This TCR derives from a man aged 35 to 55 with HIV. CDR3: CASSLTSSGYEQYF. DNA of the CDR3: TGTGCCAGCAGCTTAACCTCCTCGGGCTACGAGCAGTACTTC. Variable domain in full (rest from reference TRBV7-2 and TRBJ2-7): GAGVSQSPSNKVTEKGKDVELRCDPISGHTALYWYRQSLGQGLEFLIYFQGNSAPDKSGLPSDRFSAERTGGSVSTLTIQRTQQEDSAVYLCASSLTSSGYEQYFGPGTRLTVT.